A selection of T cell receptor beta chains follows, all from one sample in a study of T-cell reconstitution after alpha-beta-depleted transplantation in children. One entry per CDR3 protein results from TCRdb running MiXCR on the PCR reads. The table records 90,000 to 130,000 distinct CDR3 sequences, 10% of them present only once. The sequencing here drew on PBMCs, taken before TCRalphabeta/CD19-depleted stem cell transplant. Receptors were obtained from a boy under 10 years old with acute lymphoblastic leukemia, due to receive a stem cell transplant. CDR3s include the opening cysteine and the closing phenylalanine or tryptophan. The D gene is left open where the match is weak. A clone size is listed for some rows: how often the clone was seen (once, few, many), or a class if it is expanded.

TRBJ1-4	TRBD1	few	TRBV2	CASSTTGTGTEKLFF	TGTGCCAGCAGTACCACCGGGACAGGGACTGAAAAACTGTTTTTT
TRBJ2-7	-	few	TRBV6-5	CASSYSRRGYEQYF	TGTGCCAGCAGTTACTCGCGTAGAGGGTACGAGCAGTACTTC
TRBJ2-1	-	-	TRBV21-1	CASSERPPTGLRLAAYNEQFF	TGTGCCAGCAGCGAAAGGCCCCCGACGGGCTTAAGACTAGCAGCCTACAATGAGCAGTTCTTC
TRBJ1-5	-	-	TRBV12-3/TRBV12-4	CASSPISSNQPQHF	TGTGCCAGCAGTCCCATTTCTAGCAATCAGCCCCAGCATTTT
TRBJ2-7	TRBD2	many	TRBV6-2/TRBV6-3	CASRWRETSYEQYF	TGTGCCAGCAGATGGCGGGAGACCTCCTACGAGCAGTACTTC
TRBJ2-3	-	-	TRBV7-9	CASSLGSTTTDTQYF	TGTGCCAGCAGCTTGGGGTCAACGACCACAGATACGCAGTATTTT
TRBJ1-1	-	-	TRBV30	CAWTGRGRGSEAFF	TGTGCCTGGACTGGACGGGGCCGGGGCTCTGAAGCTTTCTTT
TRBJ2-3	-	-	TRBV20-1	CSARGGGPDTQYF	TGCAGTGCTAGAGGGGGGGGGCCCGATACGCAGTATTTT
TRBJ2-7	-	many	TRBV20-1	CSAREEKGVHEQYF	TGCAGTGCTAGAGAGGAGAAGGGAGTCCACGAGCAGTACTTC
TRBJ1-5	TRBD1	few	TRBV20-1	CSAHGQGTQPQHF	TGCAGTGCCCATGGACAGGGGACTCAGCCCCAGCATTTT
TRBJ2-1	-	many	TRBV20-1	CSAPPLRGGTYNEQFF	TGCAGTGCTCCACCCCTACGAGGGGGAACCTACAATGAGCAGTTCTTC
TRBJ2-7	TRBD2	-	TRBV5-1	CASSLVSGAGYEQYF	TGCGCCAGCAGCTTGGTTAGCGGGGCGGGCTACGAGCAGTACTTC
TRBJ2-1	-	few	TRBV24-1	CATSDRGLYNEQFF	TGTGCCACCAGTGACCGGGGACTTTACAATGAGCAGTTCTTC
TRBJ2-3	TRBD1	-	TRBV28	CASNPEGQGKSDTQYF	TGTGCCAGCAACCCAGAGGGACAGGGGAAATCAGATACGCAGTATTTT
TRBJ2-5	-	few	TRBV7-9	CASRGLDREETQYF	TGTGCCAGCAGAGGTTTGGACAGAGAAGAGACCCAGTACTTC
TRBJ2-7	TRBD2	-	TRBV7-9	CASSPGGTSFIQQYF	TGTGCCAGCAGCCCCGGCGGGACTAGCTTTATCCAGCAGTACTTC
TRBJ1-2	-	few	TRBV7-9	CASSLGTADYGYTF	TGTGCCAGCAGCTTAGGGACAGCAGACTATGGCTACACCTTC
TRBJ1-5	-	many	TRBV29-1	CSVVEGTGPQHF	TGCAGCGTTGTCGAGGGGACCGGGCCCCAGCATTTT
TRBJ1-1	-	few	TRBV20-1	CSARGRRWAMNTEAFF	TGCAGTGCTAGGGGACGCCGGTGGGCCATGAACACTGAAGCTTTCTTT
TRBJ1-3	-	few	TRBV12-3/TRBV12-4	CASRWVSGNTIYF	TGTGCCAGCAGATGGGTCTCTGGAAACACCATATATTTT
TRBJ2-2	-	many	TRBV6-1	CASSRDLNTGELFF	TGTGCCAGCAGCCGGGACTTGAACACCGGGGAGCTGTTTTTT
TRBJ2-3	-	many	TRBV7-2	CASSLRRADTQYF	TGTGCCAGCAGCTTAAGGAGGGCAGATACGCAGTATTTT
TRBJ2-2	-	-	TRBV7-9	CASVSVGTGELFF	TGTGCCAGCGTCTCGGTCGGCACCGGGGAGCTGTTTTTT
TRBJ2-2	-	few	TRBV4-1	CASSTQGNTGELFF	TGCGCCAGCAGCACCCAGGGGAACACCGGGGAGCTGTTTTTT
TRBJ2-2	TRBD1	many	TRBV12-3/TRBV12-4	CASRNRDRNTGELFF	TGTGCCAGCAGGAACCGGGACAGGAACACCGGGGAGCTGTTTTTT
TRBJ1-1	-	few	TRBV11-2	CASSSIQGQLEAFF	TGTGCCAGCAGCTCCATTCAAGGACAGCTTGAAGCTTTCTTT
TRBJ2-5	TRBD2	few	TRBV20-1	CSALASGRKKETQYF	TGCAGTGCTCTGGCTAGCGGGCGAAAAAAAGAGACCCAGTACTTC
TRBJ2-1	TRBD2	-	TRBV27	CASSDARTSGRLHEQFF	TGTGCCAGCAGTGATGCAAGGACTAGCGGGAGATTGCATGAGCAGTTCTTC
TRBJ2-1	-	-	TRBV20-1	CSARRGAGEESYNEQFF	TGCAGTGCTAGACGGGGGGCGGGAGAGGAGTCCTACAATGAGCAGTTCTTC
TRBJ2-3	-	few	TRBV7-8	CASSPRRSTDTQYF	TGTGCCAGCAGCCCTAGACGGAGCACAGATACGCAGTATTTT
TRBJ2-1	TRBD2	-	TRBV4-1	CASSQDRGGGSYNEQFF	TGCGCCAGCAGCCAAGATCGGGGCGGGGGCTCCTACAATGAGCAGTTCTTC
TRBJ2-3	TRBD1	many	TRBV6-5	CASIKQGAADTQYF	TGTGCCAGCATCAAACAGGGGGCCGCGGATACGCAGTATTTT
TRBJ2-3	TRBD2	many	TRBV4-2	CASSQDARGDSGRGGTQYF	TGTGCCAGCAGCCAAGATGCTCGGGGAGATAGCGGGAGGGGGGGTACGCAGTATTTT
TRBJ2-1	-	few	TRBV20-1	CSARLPGPTYNEQFF	TGCAGTGCTCGACTACCGGGACCCACATACAATGAGCAGTTCTTC
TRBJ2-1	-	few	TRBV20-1	CSATNPRSGGTAPYNEQFF	TGCAGTGCTACCAACCCCCGGTCGGGCGGGACCGCACCCTACAATGAGCAGTTCTTC
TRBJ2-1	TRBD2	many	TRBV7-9	CASSWAGLGDYNEQFF	TGTGCCAGCAGCTGGGCGGGACTAGGAGACTACAATGAGCAGTTCTTC
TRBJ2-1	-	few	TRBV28	CASSLLSQLNEQFF	TGTGCCAGCAGTTTATTGAGTCAGTTGAATGAGCAGTTCTTC
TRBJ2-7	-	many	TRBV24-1	CATSDSWTPYEQYF	TGTGCCACCAGTGATTCCTGGACACCTTACGAGCAGTACTTC
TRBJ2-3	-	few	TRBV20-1	CSASRPGGTDTQYF	TGCAGTGCTAGCCGGCCAGGGGGCACAGATACGCAGTATTTT
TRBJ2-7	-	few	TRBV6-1	CASSEERAYEQYF	TGTGCCAGCAGTGAGGAAAGGGCCTACGAGCAGTACTTC
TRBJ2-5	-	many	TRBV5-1	CASSLRAGGLGGETQYF	TGCGCCAGCAGCTTAAGGGCAGGGGGACTTGGTGGGGAGACCCAGTACTTC
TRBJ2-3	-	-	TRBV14	CASSQVQEFTDTQYF	TGTGCCAGCAGCCAAGTACAGGAATTCACAGATACGCAGTATTTT